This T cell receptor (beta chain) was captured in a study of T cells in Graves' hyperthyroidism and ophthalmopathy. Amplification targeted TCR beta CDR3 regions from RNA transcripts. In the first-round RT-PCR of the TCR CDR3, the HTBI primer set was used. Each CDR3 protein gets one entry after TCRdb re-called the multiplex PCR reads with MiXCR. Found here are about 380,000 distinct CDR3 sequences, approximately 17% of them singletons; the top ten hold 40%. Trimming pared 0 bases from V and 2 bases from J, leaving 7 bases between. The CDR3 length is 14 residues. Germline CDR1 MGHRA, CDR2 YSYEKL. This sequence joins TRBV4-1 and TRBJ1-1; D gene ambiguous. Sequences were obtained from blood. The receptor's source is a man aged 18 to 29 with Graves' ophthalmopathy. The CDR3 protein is CASSQEPGNTEAFF. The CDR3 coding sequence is TGCGCCAGCAGCCAAGAGCCCGGAAACACTGAAGCTTTCTTT.